These 25 T cell receptor beta chains came from one sample sequenced in a study of blood T cell repertoires in COVID-19. Repertoires were generated with immunoSEQ multiplex PCR, while TCRdb's copy carries only in-frame clones and drops some. The profile shows about 260,000 clones, 75% to 90% of them singletons. Input material: peripheral blood. These receptors came from a middle-aged woman with acute or convalescent COVID-19.

The chain uses TRBV18 and TRBJ1-4; D gene uncertain. There are 16 residues in the CDR3. V lost 2 bases and J 0 bases, leaving 10 bases between the germline ends. Germline V gene lookup returns CDR1 KGHSH and CDR2 LQKENI. The CDR3 loop is CASSPSRRATNEKLFF. As DNA, the CDR3 is TGTGCCAGCTCACCATCGAGACGGGCAACTAATGAAAAACTGTTTTTT.

The sample holds one count of this clone. The gene calls are TRBV6-4 and TRBJ1-1; possibly TRBD1 for D (5 bases). There are 14 residues in the CDR3. Germline V CDR1 and CDR2: MRHNA, SNTAGT. The V end was cut by 8 bases, the J end by 4 bases, with 17 bases between. The CDR3 spells CASARTSSGTEAFF. The CDR3 DNA reads as TGTGCCAGCGCCCGGACATCTTCGGGCACTGAAGCTTTCTTT.

The V and J genes are TRBV5-4 and TRBJ2-7; 9 nucleotides line up with TRBD1. V was clipped by 2 bases and J by 0 bases; unmatched bases: 15. Germline CDR1 reads SGHNT; CDR2 reads YYREEE (reference sequence). The CDR3 has 19 amino acids. The DNA for the CDR3 is TGTGCCAGCAGCTTTCCGGGACAGGGCTATTTTAATAGCTCCTACGAGCAGTACGTC. Translation: CASSFPGQGYFNSSYEQYV.

The gene calls are TRBV6-5 and TRBJ1-5; D is possibly TRBD1 (5 bases). V lost 7 bases and J lost 7, with 20 bases in between. This CDR3 has 15 amino acids. Germline V CDR1 and CDR2: MNHEY, SVGAGI. The CDR3 loop is CASNTGGVAGQPQHF. DNA for the CDR3: TGTGCCAGCAACACCGGAGGGGTCGCGGGGCAGCCCCAGCATTTT.

The V gene is TRBV4-2, the J gene TRBJ1-3; D unclear. V lost 3 bases and J 8 bases, leaving 5 bases between the germline ends. The CDR3 is 11 amino acids. Germline values: CDR1 LGHNA, CDR2 YNFKEQ. This chain's CDR3 is CASSQSYTIYF. CDR3 bases: TGTGCCAGCAGCCAGAGCTACACCATATATTTT.

This sequence joins TRBV7-7 and TRBJ2-1; TRBD2 agrees at 13 bases. V dropped 5 bases and J dropped 9; count of bases not matched to a gene: 7. CDR1 SSHAT and CDR2 FNYEAQ come from the germline V gene (reference sequence). This CDR3 has 15 residues. In DNA form, the CDR3 reads TGTGCCAGCAGCGCCACTAGCGGGGGGGCCCTTGAGCAGTTCTTC. This translates into CASSATSGGALEQFF.

This sequence joins TRBV5-4 and TRBJ1-1, with TRBD1 matching over 7 bases. The CDR3 consists of 14 residues. Trimming removed 5 bases from V and 0 bases from J; junction bases left unmatched: 4. Germline values: CDR1 SGHNT, CDR2 YYREEE (reference sequence). This CDR3 reads CASRRGQLNTEAFF. In DNA, the CDR3 is TGTGCCAGCAGAAGGGGACAGTTGAACACTGAAGCTTTCTTT. The full variable domain, completed using reference TRBV5-4 and TRBJ1-1, is ETGVTQSPTHLIKTRGQQVTLRCSSQSGHNTVSWYQQALGQGPQFIFQYYREEENGRGNFPPRFSGLQFPNYSSELNVNALELDDSALYLCASRRGQLNTEAFFGQGTRLTVV.

This chain links TRBV30 with TRBJ2-2; 9 nucleotides agree with TRBD2. The germline gives CDR1 GTSNPN, CDR2 SVGIG (reference sequence). This CDR3 comprises 17 residues. V was clipped by 2 bases and J by 4 bases; unmatched bases: 11. CDR3: CAWSRTGGGASTGELFF. The DNA for the CDR3 is TGTGCCTGGAGTCGTACGGGCGGGGGGGCCTCCACCGGGGAGCTGTTTTTT. The complete variable domain, with remaining parts taken from reference TRBV30 and TRBJ2-2, reads SQTIHQWPATLVQPVGSPLSLECTVEGTSNPNLYWYRQAAGRGLQLLFYSVGIGQISSEVPQNLSASRPQDRQFILSSKKLLLSDSGFYLCAWSRTGGGASTGELFFGEGSRLTVL.

The chain has TRBV11-2 and TRBJ1-1; TRBD1 matches 8 bases. Germline V gives CDR1 SGHAT, CDR2 FQNNGV. This CDR3 comprises 13 residues. Unmatched junction bases numbered 6, after V lost 4 bases and J lost 8 bases. CDR3 sequence reads: CASSSGTGTEAFF. The CDR3 DNA reads as TGTGCCAGCAGCTCCGGGACAGGAACCGAAGCTTTCTTT. Full variable domain (remainder filled in from reference TRBV11-2 and TRBJ1-1): EAGVAQSPRYKIIEKRQSVAFWCNPISGHATLYWYQQILGQGPKLLIQFQNNGVVDDSQLPKDRFSAERLKGVDSTLKIQPAKLEDSAVYLCASSSGTGTEAFFGQGTRLTVV.

The genes are TRBV12-5 and TRBJ2-2; D possibly corresponds to TRBD1 (6 bases). CDR1 is LGHNT, CDR2 FRNRAP, per germline. With 6 bases removed from V and 6 bases from J, the gap between germline ends came to 23 bases. The CDR3 loop spans 17 amino acids. The CDR3 is CASGRARTEVSAGELFF. In DNA, the CDR3 is TGTGCTAGTGGGAGAGCCCGGACAGAGGTATCGGCCGGGGAGCTGTTTTTT.

The chain combines TRBV30 with TRBJ1-2; 9 bases fit TRBD1. V dropped 5 bases and J dropped 7; count of bases not matched to a gene: 11. The CDR3 has 14 residues. CDR1 and CDR2 (germline): GTSNPN, SVGIG (reference sequence). CDR3: CAWRTGEVLGGYTF. The CDR3 region has the DNA TGTGCCTGGCGGACAGGGGAGGTTCTGGGTGGCTACACCTTC.

As concerns this clone: At one end, the junction sequence differs from germline, possibly due to a read error. V gene TRBV12-3 or TRBV12-4 combines with J gene TRBJ1-1, with D hard to call. The CDR3 has 12 amino acids. CDR3 sequence (DNA): TGTGCCAGCAGCTTAGGGCCCATCCAAGCTTTCTTT. Amino acid sequence: CASSLGPIQAFF.

The CDR3 sequence: CASSVGSSGGTREAQYF. CDR3 nucleotides: TGTGCCAGCAGCGTAGGGAGTAGCGGGGGGACCCGTGAGGCGCAGTATTTT. J is TRBJ2-3 and V is TRBV9; the match to TRBD2 covers 10 bases. Germline lookup yields CDR1 SGDLS and CDR2 YYNGEE. The length of the CDR3 is 17 residues. With V trimmed by 0 bases and J by 10 bases, 14 bases remained unmatched.

The rearrangement links TRBV6-5 to TRBJ1-1; possibly TRBD1 for D (6 bases). The V gene lost 4 bases and the J gene lost 6 bases, with 15 bases spanning the gap. In germline, CDR1 is MNHEY, CDR2 SVGAGI. The CDR3 is made up of 14 amino acids. The CDR3 is CASSFREGGAEAFF. DNA of the CDR3: TGTGCCAGCAGTTTTAGGGAGGGGGGGGCTGAAGCTTTCTTT.

V gene TRBV7-8 combines with J gene TRBJ1-2, with a weak D call TRBD1 (6 bases). Germline CDR1 reads SGHVS; CDR2 reads FQNEAQ. The CDR3 has 14 residues. Trimming took off 3 bases at V and 5 bases at J, with 13 bases between the two ends. The CDR3 sequence: CASSLEQGTYGYTF. CDR3 sequence (DNA): TGTGCCAGCAGCTTGGAACAGGGAACTTATGGCTACACCTTC.

This chain's CDR3 is CATSDGSVRPQHF. CDR3 DNA: TGTGCCACCAGTGATGGCAGCGTGCGGCCCCAGCATTTT. V and J are TRBV24-1 and TRBJ1-5; D call uncertain. Germline V gives CDR1 KGHDR, CDR2 SFDVKD. This CDR3 contains 13 residues. Trimming took off 3 bases at V and 9 bases at J, with 11 bases between the two ends.

The chain employs TRBV5-3 and TRBJ1-2; no firm D call. TRBV5-3 is an open reading frame whose function is uncertain. V lost 4 bases and J lost 8, with 12 bases in between. The CDR3 loop spans 12 amino acids. CDR3 coding DNA: TGTGCCAGAAGCGCGGATAGGGAGGGCTACACCTTC. Amino acids: CARSADREGYTF.

This clone was picked up a small number of times. The chain combines TRBV20-1 with TRBJ1-2; D possibly corresponds to TRBD1 (5 bases). The germline gives CDR1 DFQATT, CDR2 SNEGSKA (reference sequence). The CDR3 has 11 amino acids. The V gene lost 6 bases and the J gene lost 8 bases, with 13 bases spanning the gap. The CDR3 loop reads CSAPVGAGYTF. The CDR3 bases are TGCAGTGCGCCAGTAGGGGCCGGCTACACCTTC.

The chain is built from TRBV19 and TRBJ1-6; no firm D call. V lost 1 base to trimming and J lost 7 bases, with 5 bases between them. From germline, CDR1 is LNHDA and CDR2 SQIVND (reference sequence). CDR3 size: 13 residues. The CDR3 nucleotides are TGTGCCAGTAGTATAGTTGAGAATTCACCCCTCCACTTT. The encoded protein is CASSIVENSPLHF.

This clone was seen more than once but under ten times. The V call is TRBV5-1, the J call TRBJ2-7, with 10 positions matching TRBD1. This CDR3 region has 15 residues. Germline CDR1 reads SGHRS; CDR2 reads YFSETQ. V lost 4 bases, J lost 5 bases, and 9 bases stayed unmatched. This chain's CDR3 is CASSVTGTGADEQYV. CDR3 sequence (DNA): TGCGCCAGCAGCGTCACCGGGACAGGGGCAGACGAGCAGTACGTC.

This chain connects TRBV5-8 to TRBJ2-7, with D possibly TRBD2 on 5 matching bases. CDR3 length: 17 residues. V gave up 4 bases and J gave up 0 bases, with 20 bases separating them. The V gene's germline CDR1 is SGHTS and CDR2 YDEGEE. The CDR3 reads CASSVRTLLRDSYEQYV. The DNA for the CDR3 is TGTGCCAGCAGCGTACGAACACTACTACGGGACTCCTACGAGCAGTACGTC.

V gene TRBV7-3 combines with J gene TRBJ1-1; D not certain. This CDR3 contains 14 residues. The V gene's germline CDR1 is SGHTA and CDR2 FQGTGA. Trimming took 2 bases from V and 5 from J, leaving 12 bases between them. CDR3 DNA: TGTGCCAGCAGCTTAGAGGGAGGGAGGACTGAAGCTTTCTTT. Translation: CASSLEGGRTEAFF.

The J gene is TRBJ2-5, the V gene TRBV19, with 9 positions matching TRBD2. The CDR3 consists of 13 residues. The V and J ends lost 6 bases and 2 bases, in that order; junction bases with no gene match: 1. CDR1 is LNHDA, CDR2 SQIVND, per germline (reference sequence). Here the CDR3 reads CASRAGGQETQYF. The CDR3 DNA sequence: TGTGCCAGTAGAGCGGGGGGTCAAGAGACCCAGTACTTC.

This chain joins TRBV29-1 and TRBJ1-2; D uncertain. The CDR3 covers 13 residues. Per germline, CDR1 SQVTM and CDR2 ANQGSEA. Trimming pared 1 base from V and 4 bases from J, leaving 10 bases between. This CDR3 reads CSVEVVGPYGYTF. The CDR3 DNA follows: TGCAGCGTTGAAGTCGTTGGGCCCTATGGCTACACCTTC. Complete variable domain (other parts from reference TRBV29-1 and TRBJ1-2): SAVISQKPSRDICQRGTSLTIQCQVDSQVTMMFWYRQQPGQSLTLIATANQGSEATYESGFVIDKFPISRPNLTFSTLTVSNMSPEDSSIYLCSVEVVGPYGYTFGSGTRLTVV.

This chain uses TRBV6-1 with TRBJ1-2, with 8 bases lining up with TRBD1. The CDR3 is 15 amino acids. The J segment lost 5 bases and the V segment lost 2 bases, leaving 7 bases of the junction unmatched. Germline CDR1 and CDR2: MNHNS and SASEGT. CDR3 nucleotides: TGTGCCAGCAGTGAACCACCCGGGACAGGTTATGGCTACACCTTC. This gives the protein CASSEPPGTGYGYTF.